A selection of T cell receptor beta chains follows, all from one sample in a study of Ad26.COV2.S vaccination and SARS-CoV-2 variants. Profiled with immunoSEQ multiplex PCR; TCRdb holds only in-frame clones, not every one. Here the sample spans roughly 410,000 clones, approximately 83% being singletons. The specimen comprised peripheral blood, sampled in a trial of Ad26.COV2.S vaccine versus placebo. The receptors here all came from a person between 18 and 60 years old who received the Ad26.COV2.S COVID-19 vaccine or a placebo. Both conserved end residues are part of each CDR3. A D gene is named only where the DNA matches it firmly.

D: .
V: TRBV5-6
J: TRBJ2-7
DNA: TGTGCCAGCAGGACGGACAGCCCTTATCGCGAGCAGTACTTC
CDR3: CASRTDSPYREQYF

D: TRBD1
V: TRBV18
J: TRBJ2-3
DNA: TGTGCCAGCTTCCGGGACAGGGAAGGAGATACGCAGTATTTT
CDR3: CASFRDREGDTQYF

D: .
V: TRBV2
J: TRBJ2-2
DNA: TGTGCCAGCAGGGAGGTTACAGGGATCGGGGAGCTGTTTTTT
CDR3: CASREVTGIGELFF

D: TRBD2
V: TRBV5-4
J: TRBJ2-1
DNA: TGTGCCAGCAGCATAATTCTACTAGCGGGAGGGCCTCATGAGCAGTTCTTC
CDR3: CASSIILLAGGPHEQFF

D: .
V: TRBV27
J: TRBJ1-1
DNA: TGTGCCAGCAGTTTATCGGCGGGACGGGGGATGAACACTGAAGCTTTCTTT
CDR3: CASSLSAGRGMNTEAFF

D: .
V: TRBV6-5
J: TRBJ2-7
DNA: TGTGCCAGCACCCGGGGAGGGGGCAACTACGAGCAGTACTTC
CDR3: CASTRGGGNYEQYF

D: .
V: TRBV6-7
J: TRBJ2-7
DNA: TGTGCCAGCGGGGGGGCCTCCGGGACCTCGAAGATCTACGAGCAGTACTTC
CDR3: CASGGASGTSKIYEQYF

D: TRBD1
V: TRBV5-4
J: TRBJ1-2
DNA: TGTGCCAGCAGCTTTACAGGGGCGGATGGCTACACCTTC
CDR3: CASSFTGADGYTF

D: .
V: TRBV5-1
J: TRBJ1-1
DNA: TGCGCCAGCAGCGGGACGACAGTGAACACTGAAGCTTTCTTT
CDR3: CASSGTTVNTEAFF

D: TRBD1
V: TRBV19
J: TRBJ1-5
DNA: TGTGCCAGTAGTGCAAGCGGGACAGGGAGTTTGTGGAGCAATCAGCCCCAGCATTTT
CDR3: CASSASGTGSLWSNQPQHF

D: .
V: TRBV5-1
J: TRBJ1-1
DNA: TGCGCCAGCAGCTTGGCCGGGGACGGTTGGGACACTGAAGCTTTCTTT
CDR3: CASSLAGDGWDTEAFF

D: TRBD2
V: TRBV5-4
J: TRBJ2-1
DNA: TGTGCCAGCAGCCAAACTAGCGGGAGTTTTGTAAATGAGCAGTTCTTC
CDR3: CASSQTSGSFVNEQFF